This is a list of T cell receptor beta chains from one sample in a study of memory CD4+ T cells and cytomegalovirus serostatus. Measured with immunoSEQ multiplex PCR; TCRdb has only the in-frame clones, and not every one. The table has almost 55,000 clones, around 77% seen once. Material: memory CD4+ T cells from blood. The receptors originated from an adult in good health and CMV-seronegative. The CDR3 runs from the conserved cysteine through the conserved F or W. D genes are given only for firm matches. Rows may omit the clone size; those that give it use once, few, many or a size class.

clone_size j_call v_call d_call cdr3_nt cdr3_aa
few TRBJ1-2 TRBV10-3 TRBD1 TGTGCCATCACCGGACAGGGGGGTGCTGGCTACACCTTC CAITGQGGAGYTF
- TRBJ1-1 TRBV5-4 - TGTGCCAGCAGCTCCGGTTTAGGGACTGAAGCTTTCTTT CASSSGLGTEAFF
- TRBJ1-1 TRBV19 - TGTGCCAGTAGTATGAGACAGACGAACACTGAAGCTTTCTTT CASSMRQTNTEAFF
- TRBJ1-2 TRBV10-3 - TGTGCCATCAGTGCGCCACCGGGACATCCTAACTATGGCTACACCTTC CAISAPPGHPNYGYTF
few TRBJ1-5 TRBV28 TRBD1 TGTGCCAGCAGTTCCCCGGGACAGGGGGTTATGAATCAGCCCCAGCATTTT CASSSPGQGVMNQPQHF
- TRBJ2-1 TRBV5-1 - TGCGCCAGCAGCTCCCCTGGGACCTTCTACAATGAGCAGTTCTTC CASSSPGTFYNEQFF
- TRBJ1-3 TRBV5-4 TRBD1 TGTGCCAGCAGCTTACAGGGGACCGGAAACACCATATATTTT CASSLQGTGNTIYF
- TRBJ2-3 TRBV6-5 TRBD1 TGTGCCAGCAGTAACTTTGGGACAGGTAGCACAGATACGCAGTATTTT CASSNFGTGSTDTQYF
- TRBJ1-2 TRBV18 TRBD1 TGTGCCAGCTCACGCGGACAGGTTTTTGATGGCTACACCTTC CASSRGQVFDGYTF
- TRBJ2-5 TRBV27 TRBD1 TGTGCCAGCAGTCAAATTACCGGGACAGGATTAAAAGAGACCCAGTACTTC CASSQITGTGLKETQYF
- TRBJ2-1 TRBV29-1 TRBD2 TGCAGCGTTCATGGGAGAGATAGCGGGAGGATCTATTACAATGAGCAGTTCTTC CSVHGRDSGRIYYNEQFF
- TRBJ2-7 TRBV7-9 TRBD1 TGTGCCAGCAGCCATACCCCCGGGACAGGGGGGTATAGGGCCTACGAGCAGTACTTC CASSHTPGTGGYRAYEQYF
- TRBJ2-7 TRBV5-1 TRBD1 TGCGCCAGCAGCGAGGACCGGGACAGGGGGCTGGAGCAGTACTTC CASSEDRDRGLEQYF
few TRBJ2-2 TRBV19 - TGTGCCAGTAGGACCCAGGGCTTTGACAACACCGGGGAGCTGTTTTTT CASRTQGFDNTGELFF
- TRBJ1-2 TRBV6-5 - TGTGCCAGCAGTTACTCCGGGGCCTATGGCTACACCTTC CASSYSGAYGYTF
- TRBJ2-7 TRBV28 - TGTGCCAGCAGTATAATACAGGGAATAAACTACGAGCAGTACTTC CASSIIQGINYEQYF
- TRBJ1-6 TRBV9 - TGTGCCAGCAGCGTAGGCCAGGGTGGACATAATTCACCCCTCCACTTT CASSVGQGGHNSPLHF
- TRBJ2-7 TRBV7-7 TRBD1 TGTGCTAGCAGCTCCTTCAGTCCGACAGGGTGGGCCTACGAGCAGTACTTC CASSSFSPTGWAYEQYF
few TRBJ2-4 TRBV4-2 TRBD2 TGTGCCAGCAGCCAAGTACGGACTAGCGGGAGCCGGGCCAAAAACATTCAGTACTTC CASSQVRTSGSRAKNIQYF
- TRBJ2-2 TRBV19 - TGTGCCAGTAGTACCAGGACCGTTAACACCGGGGAGCTGTTTTTT CASSTRTVNTGELFF
- TRBJ1-1 TRBV7-8 TRBD1 TGTGCCAGCAGCTTAGGGGGCAGGGGGACTGAAGCTTTCTTT CASSLGGRGTEAFF
- TRBJ1-1 TRBV7-2 - TGTGCCAGCAGCTTAGGTCAGGCCAGCTCGAACACTGAAGCTTTCTTT CASSLGQASSNTEAFF
few TRBJ2-1 TRBV29-1 - TGCAGCGTCCGAGGGGCCACCACATCCTACAATGAGCAGTTCTTC CSVRGATTSYNEQFF
- TRBJ1-2 TRBV6-5 - TGTGCCAGCGAAAAAACAAGGGGCGGCAACTATGGCTACACCTTC CASEKTRGGNYGYTF
- TRBJ1-1 TRBV7-2 - TGTGCCAGCAGCCCACTAGCGGTGAACACTGAAGCTTTCTTT CASSPLAVNTEAFF
once TRBJ1-5 TRBV27 - TGTGCCAGCAGTTCACCCAGCCAGCCCGGCGAATTACCCCAGCATTTT CASSSPSQPGELPQHF
- TRBJ2-7 TRBV5-4 TRBD2 TGTGCCAGCAGCGAAGGGACTAGCGGGACCCCCTACGAGCAGTACTTC CASSEGTSGTPYEQYF
- TRBJ2-7 TRBV18 - TGTGCCAGCTCACCTATCGGGGAAGCTGGCGAGCAGTACTTC CASSPIGEAGEQYF
- TRBJ2-7 TRBV4-3 - TGCGCCAGCAGCCAAGGACTTGCCTACGAGCAGTACTTC CASSQGLAYEQYF
- TRBJ2-6 TRBV6-6 - TGTGCCAGCGAGATTGGGGGCTCTGGGGCCAACGTCCTGACTTTC CASEIGGSGANVLTF
- TRBJ2-5 TRBV11-2 - TGTGCCAGCAGCTTAAAGAACAGAATGAACTGGGGGGAGACCCAGTACTTC CASSLKNRMNWGETQYF
once TRBJ2-3 TRBV6-6 - TGTGCCAGCAGTCTTACCGGGCCTCGGGATACGCAGTATTTT CASSLTGPRDTQYF
- TRBJ2-7 TRBV13 TRBD2 TGTGCCAGCAGCCCAATTGGGACTAGCGGCGAGCAGTACTTC CASSPIGTSGEQYF
- TRBJ2-7 TRBV7-6 - - CASSFGGGTAIPHF
- TRBJ2-7 TRBV10-1 - TGCGCCAGCAGTGTGTCAGGATCTGGCGAGCAGTACTTC CASSVSGSGEQYF
- TRBJ2-2 TRBV10-2 - TGCGCCAGCAGTTTAAACACCGGGGAGCTGTTTTTT CASSLNTGELFF
once TRBJ2-3 TRBV29-1 TRBD2 TGCAGCGTTGAAGACCCCGGGACTAGCGGGAGCACAGATACGCAGTATTTT CSVEDPGTSGSTDTQYF
few TRBJ1-1 TRBV25-1 - TGTGCCAGCACCGCGAGGTCCGGGACTGAAGCTTTCTTT CASTARSGTEAFF
- TRBJ2-1 TRBV5-1 - TGCGCCAGCAGCACGCTCGGGGGTCGAGACCCCAATGAGCAGTTCTTC CASSTLGGRDPNEQFF
- TRBJ2-2 TRBV30 TRBD2 TGTGCCTGGAGTGTACTAGCGGGGGGGCGCACCGGGGAGCTGTTTTTT CAWSVLAGGRTGELFF
- TRBJ1-1 TRBV5-1 TRBD1 TGCGCCAGCAGCTTGAGACAGGGGCGATACGCTGAAGCTTTCTTT CASSLRQGRYAEAFF
- TRBJ2-3 TRBV19 - TGTGCCAGTAGCCTTGGACAGTGGGAAGATACGCAGTATTTT CASSLGQWEDTQYF
- TRBJ1-6 TRBV29-1 - TGCAGCGTTGCGGACGGGGATTCACCCCTCCACTTT CSVADGDSPLHF
few TRBJ2-3 TRBV5-4 - TGTGCCAGCAGCCTGCCGGGACCGGGAAGCACAGATACGCAGTATTTT CASSLPGPGSTDTQYF
- TRBJ1-4 TRBV6-1 - TGTGCCAGCAGCCAGGGACGGTCTAATGAAAAACTGTTTTTT CASSQGRSNEKLFF
few TRBJ1-1 TRBV5-1 - TGCGCCAGCACACCCCCCAATGCTCAGGGGAACACTGAAGCTTTCTTT CASTPPNAQGNTEAFF
once TRBJ2-5 TRBV7-8 - TGTGCCAGCAGCTTCTCGTCGGGGACCCAGTACTTC CASSFSSGTQYF